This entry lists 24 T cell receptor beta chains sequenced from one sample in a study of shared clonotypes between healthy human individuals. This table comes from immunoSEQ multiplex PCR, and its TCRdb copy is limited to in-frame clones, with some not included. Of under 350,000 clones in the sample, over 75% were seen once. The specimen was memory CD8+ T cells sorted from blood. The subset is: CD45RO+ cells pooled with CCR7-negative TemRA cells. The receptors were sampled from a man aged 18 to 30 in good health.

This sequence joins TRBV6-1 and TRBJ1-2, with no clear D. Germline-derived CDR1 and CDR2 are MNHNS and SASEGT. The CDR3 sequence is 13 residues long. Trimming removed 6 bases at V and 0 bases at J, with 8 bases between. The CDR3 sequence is CASRDRTNYGYTF. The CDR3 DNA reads TGTGCCAGCAGGGACCGAACTAACTATGGCTACACCTTC.

The DNA of the CDR3 is TGTGCCAGCAGCTTAGGAGCGGTCCAAGAGACCCAGTACTTC. This gives the protein CASSLGAVQETQYF. The chain recombines TRBV13 with TRBJ2-5, with a possible D match to TRBD2 (5 bases). V dropped 0 bases and J dropped 1 base, with 6 bases sitting between them. There are 14 residues in the CDR3. The germline V gene has CDR1 PRHDT and CDR2 FYEKMQ (reference sequence).

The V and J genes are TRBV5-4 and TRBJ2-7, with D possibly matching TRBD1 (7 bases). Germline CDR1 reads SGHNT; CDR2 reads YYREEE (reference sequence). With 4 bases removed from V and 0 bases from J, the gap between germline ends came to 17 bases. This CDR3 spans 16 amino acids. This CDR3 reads CASSPKTGRSSYEQYF. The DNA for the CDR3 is TGTGCCAGCAGCCCCAAGACAGGGAGGAGCTCCTACGAGCAGTACTTC. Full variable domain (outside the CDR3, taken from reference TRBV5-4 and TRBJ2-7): ETGVTQSPTHLIKTRGQQVTLRCSSQSGHNTVSWYQQALGQGPQFIFQYYREEENGRGNFPPRFSGLQFPNYSSELNVNALELDDSALYLCASSPKTGRSSYEQYFGPGTRLTVT.

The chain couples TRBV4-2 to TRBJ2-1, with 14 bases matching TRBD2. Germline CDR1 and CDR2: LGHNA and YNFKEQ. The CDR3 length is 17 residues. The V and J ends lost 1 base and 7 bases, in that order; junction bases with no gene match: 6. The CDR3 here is CASSQVSGLAGDNEQFF. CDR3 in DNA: TGTGCCAGCAGCCAAGTTTCGGGACTAGCGGGAGATAATGAGCAGTTCTTC.

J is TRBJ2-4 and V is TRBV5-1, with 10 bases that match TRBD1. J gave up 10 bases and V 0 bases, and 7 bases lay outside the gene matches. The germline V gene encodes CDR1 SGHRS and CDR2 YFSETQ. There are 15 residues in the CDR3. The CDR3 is CASSLVPGQGTIQYF. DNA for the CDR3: TGCGCCAGCAGCTTGGTTCCGGGACAGGGGACAATTCAGTACTTC.

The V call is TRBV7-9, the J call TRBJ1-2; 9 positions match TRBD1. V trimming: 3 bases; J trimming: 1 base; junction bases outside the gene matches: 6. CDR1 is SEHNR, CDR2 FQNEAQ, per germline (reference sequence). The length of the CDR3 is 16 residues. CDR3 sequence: CASSLDRGRDNYGYTF. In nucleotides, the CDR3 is TGTGCCAGCAGCTTGGACAGGGGTCGCGATAACTATGGCTACACCTTC.

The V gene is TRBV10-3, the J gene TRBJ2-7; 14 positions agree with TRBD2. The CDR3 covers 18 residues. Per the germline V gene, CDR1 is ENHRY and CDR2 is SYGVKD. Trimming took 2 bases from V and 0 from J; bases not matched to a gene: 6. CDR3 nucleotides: TGTGCCATCAGTGAGGGACTAGCGGGAGGTTACACCTCCTACGAGCAGTACTTC. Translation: CAISEGLAGGYTSYEQYF.

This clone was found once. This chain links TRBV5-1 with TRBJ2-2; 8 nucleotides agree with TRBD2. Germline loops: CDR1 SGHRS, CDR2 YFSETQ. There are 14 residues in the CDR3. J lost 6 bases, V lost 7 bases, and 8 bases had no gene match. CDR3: CASQRGGQAGELFF. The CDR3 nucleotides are TGCGCCAGCCAACGGGGGGGCCAGGCCGGGGAGCTGTTTTTT. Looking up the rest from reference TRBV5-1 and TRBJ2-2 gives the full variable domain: KAGVTQTPRYLIKTRGQQVTLSCSPISGHRSVSWYQQTPGQGLQFLFEYFSETQRNKGNFPGRFSGRQFSNSRSEMNVSTLELGDSALYLCASQRGGQAGELFFGEGSRLTVL.

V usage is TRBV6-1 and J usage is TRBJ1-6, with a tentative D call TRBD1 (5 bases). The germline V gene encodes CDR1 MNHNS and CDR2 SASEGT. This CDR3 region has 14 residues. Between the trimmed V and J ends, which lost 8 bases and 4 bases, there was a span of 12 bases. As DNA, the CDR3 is TGTGCCAGCGCAGGGAACGTTTATAATTCACCCCTCCACTTT. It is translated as CASAGNVYNSPLHF.

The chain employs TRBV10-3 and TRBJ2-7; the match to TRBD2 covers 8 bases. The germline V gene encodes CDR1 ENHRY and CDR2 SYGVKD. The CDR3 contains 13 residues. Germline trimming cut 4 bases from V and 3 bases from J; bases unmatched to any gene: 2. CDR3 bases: TGTGCCATCAGTGTCGGGAGGGACTACGAGCAGTACTTC. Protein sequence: CAISVGRDYEQYF.

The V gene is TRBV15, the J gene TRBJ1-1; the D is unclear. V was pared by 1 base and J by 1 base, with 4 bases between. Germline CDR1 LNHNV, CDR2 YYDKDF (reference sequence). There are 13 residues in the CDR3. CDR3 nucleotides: TGTGCCACCAGCAGAGTGGGGAACACTGAAGCTTTCTTT. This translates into CATSRVGNTEAFF.

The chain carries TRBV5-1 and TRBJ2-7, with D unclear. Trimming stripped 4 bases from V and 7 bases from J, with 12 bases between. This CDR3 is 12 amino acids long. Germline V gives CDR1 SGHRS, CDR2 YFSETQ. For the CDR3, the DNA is TGCGCCAGCAGCCGGTTTCCGTGGGAGCAGTACTTC. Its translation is CASSRFPWEQYF. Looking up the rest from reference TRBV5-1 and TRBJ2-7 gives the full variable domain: KAGVTQTPRYLIKTRGQQVTLSCSPISGHRSVSWYQQTPGQGLQFLFEYFSETQRNKGNFPGRFSGRQFSNSRSEMNVSTLELGDSALYLCASSRFPWEQYFGPGTRLTVT.

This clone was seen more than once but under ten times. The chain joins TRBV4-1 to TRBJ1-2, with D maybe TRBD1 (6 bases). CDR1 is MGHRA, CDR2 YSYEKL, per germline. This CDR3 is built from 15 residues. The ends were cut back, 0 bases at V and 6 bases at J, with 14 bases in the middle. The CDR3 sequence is CASSQENPGADGYTF. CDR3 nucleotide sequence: TGCGCCAGCAGCCAAGAAAATCCGGGGGCTGATGGCTACACCTTC.

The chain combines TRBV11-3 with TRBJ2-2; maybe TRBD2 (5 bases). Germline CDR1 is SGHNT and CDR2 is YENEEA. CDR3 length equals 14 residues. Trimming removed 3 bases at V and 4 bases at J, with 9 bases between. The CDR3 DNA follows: TGTGCCAGCAGCTTCCTTGGAGGCACCGGGGAGCTGTTTTTT. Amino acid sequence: CASSFLGGTGELFF.

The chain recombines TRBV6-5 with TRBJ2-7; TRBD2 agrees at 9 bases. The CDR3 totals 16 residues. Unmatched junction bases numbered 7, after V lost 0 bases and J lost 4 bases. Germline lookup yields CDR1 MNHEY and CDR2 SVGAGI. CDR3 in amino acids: CASSYSTSGLAYEQYF. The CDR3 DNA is TGTGCCAGCAGTTACTCGACCTCAGGACTAGCGTACGAGCAGTACTTC.

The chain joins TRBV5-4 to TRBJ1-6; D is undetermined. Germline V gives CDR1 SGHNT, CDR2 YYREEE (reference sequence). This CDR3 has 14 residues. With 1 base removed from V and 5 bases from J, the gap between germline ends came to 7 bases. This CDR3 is CASSLYGNNSPLHF. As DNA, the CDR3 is TGTGCCAGCAGCTTGTACGGGAATAATTCACCCCTCCACTTT.

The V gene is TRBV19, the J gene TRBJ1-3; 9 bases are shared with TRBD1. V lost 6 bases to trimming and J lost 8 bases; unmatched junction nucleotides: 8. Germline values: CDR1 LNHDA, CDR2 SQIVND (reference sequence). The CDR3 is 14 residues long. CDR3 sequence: CASRPGTGMYTIYF. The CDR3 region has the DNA TGTGCCAGTAGGCCCGGGACAGGGATGTACACCATATATTTT.

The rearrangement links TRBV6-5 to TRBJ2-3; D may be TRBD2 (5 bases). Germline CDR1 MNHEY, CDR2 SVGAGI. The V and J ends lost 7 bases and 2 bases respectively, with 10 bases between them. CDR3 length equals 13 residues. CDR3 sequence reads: CASTGLSTDTQYF. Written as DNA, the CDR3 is TGTGCCAGCACCGGACTTTCCACAGATACGCAGTATTTT.

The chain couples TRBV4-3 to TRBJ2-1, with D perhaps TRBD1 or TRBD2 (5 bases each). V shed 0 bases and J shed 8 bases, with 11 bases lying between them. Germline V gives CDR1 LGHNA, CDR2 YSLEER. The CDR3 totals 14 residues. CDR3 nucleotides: TGCGCCAGCAGCCAAGATACGCAGGGAGATGAGCAGTTCTTC. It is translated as CASSQDTQGDEQFF.

In nucleotides, the CDR3 is TGTGCCAGCAGTTACATAACTAACAGGGGGCCTCCCTACGAGCAGTACTTC. It specifies CASSYITNRGPPYEQYF. V is TRBV27 and J is TRBJ2-7; TRBD1 matches 9 bases. Germline CDR1 reads MNHEY; CDR2 reads SMNVEV (reference sequence). V lost 4 bases, J lost 2 bases, and 12 bases stayed unmatched. This CDR3 spans 17 amino acids.

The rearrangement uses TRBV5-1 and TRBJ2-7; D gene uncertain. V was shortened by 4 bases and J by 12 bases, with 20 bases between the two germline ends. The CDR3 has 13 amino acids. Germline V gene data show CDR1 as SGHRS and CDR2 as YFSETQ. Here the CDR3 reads CASSLLPSTVSYF. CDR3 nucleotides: TGCGCCAGCAGCCTTCTCCCTTCGACGGTTTCGTACTTC.

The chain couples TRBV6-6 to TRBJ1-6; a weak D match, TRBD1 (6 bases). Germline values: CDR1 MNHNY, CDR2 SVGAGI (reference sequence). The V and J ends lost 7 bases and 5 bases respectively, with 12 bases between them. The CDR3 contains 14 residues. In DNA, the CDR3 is TGTGCCAGCACTTGGGGGCCCCATAATTCACCCCTCCACTTT. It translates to CASTWGPHNSPLHF.

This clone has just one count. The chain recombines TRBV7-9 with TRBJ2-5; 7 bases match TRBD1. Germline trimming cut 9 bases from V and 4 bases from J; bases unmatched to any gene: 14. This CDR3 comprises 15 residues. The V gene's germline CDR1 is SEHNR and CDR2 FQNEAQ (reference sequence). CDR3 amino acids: CARAQGVIFGETQYF. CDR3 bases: TGTGCCAGGGCCCAGGGGGTAATTTTCGGAGAGACCCAGTACTTC.

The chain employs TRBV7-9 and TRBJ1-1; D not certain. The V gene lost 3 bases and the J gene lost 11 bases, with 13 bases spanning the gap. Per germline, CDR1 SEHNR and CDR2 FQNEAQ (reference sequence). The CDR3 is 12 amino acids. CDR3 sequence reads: CASSFEEVGAFF. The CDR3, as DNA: TGTGCCAGCAGCTTTGAAGAGGTAGGGGCTTTCTTT.